These 23 T cell receptor beta chains came from one sample sequenced in a study of T-cell memory formation after mild COVID-19. Using its own MiXCR run on the 5' RACE reads, TCRdb lists one record per CDR3 protein. Of around 300,000 distinct CDR3 sequences listed, less than 20% are singletons. The sequencing input was PBMCs or a T cell subset sorted from them (not recorded which). The receptor source for this set is a man between 18 and 35 years old who had mild COVID-19 (a few samples of this study predate the infection). Cell type and time point are not known.

This clonotype was found many times. V usage is TRBV5-6 and J usage is TRBJ2-1; 8 bases fit TRBD1. Germline V gene data show CDR1 as SGHDT and CDR2 as YYEEEE. The V segment lost 5 bases and the J segment 0 bases; nucleotides outside the gene matches: 4. The CDR3 has 15 residues. CDR3 in amino acids: CASRRDRSSYNEQFF. CDR3 bases: TGTGCCAGCAGACGGGACAGGAGCTCCTACAATGAGCAGTTCTTC.

The rearrangement joins TRBV15 to TRBJ1-1; a weak D match, TRBD1 (5 bases). CDR1 is LNHNV and CDR2 is YYDKDF in the germline V gene (reference sequence). V was clipped by 0 bases and J by 0 bases, with 11 bases between them. This CDR3 is built from 16 residues. CDR3 loop: CATSRDEGNLNTEAFF. The CDR3 DNA reads TGTGCCACCAGCAGAGATGAGGGGAACCTGAACACTGAAGCTTTCTTT.

This clonotype has a count of ten or more. V and J are TRBV5-4 and TRBJ2-3; weak D call: TRBD2 (5 bases). The germline V gene has CDR1 SGHNT and CDR2 YYREEE (reference sequence). V shed 3 bases and J shed 0 bases, with 5 bases lying between them. This CDR3 is built from 13 residues. CDR3 loop: CASSSGSTDTQYF. The CDR3 DNA follows: TGTGCCAGCAGCTCGGGGAGCACAGATACGCAGTATTTT.

This chain links TRBV10-3 with TRBJ1-4; no firm D call. V was pared by 4 bases and J by 7 bases, with 10 bases between. The CDR3 has 13 residues. The germline CDR1 and CDR2 sequences are ENHRY and SYGVKD. This CDR3 is CAISAQGGEKLFF. The CDR3 region has the DNA TGTGCCATCAGTGCACAAGGCGGTGAAAAACTGTTTTTT.

This clonotype appeared a few times. The chain couples TRBV29-1 to TRBJ2-1; 7 nucleotides line up with TRBD1. Germline CDR1 SQVTM, CDR2 ANQGSEA. V shed 7 bases, J shed 4 bases, and the junction held 10 bases outside the gene matches. This CDR3 region has 14 residues. The CDR3 DNA is TGCAGCGCCTTGAACCGGGACAGTTACAATGAGCAGTTCTTC. Translation gives CSALNRDSYNEQFF.

The chain joins TRBV5-1 to TRBJ2-5; D ambiguous. The CDR3 runs to 15 residues. Trimming left V 3 bases short and J 3 bases short, with 15 bases between. Per the germline V gene, CDR1 is SGHRS and CDR2 is YFSETQ. The CDR3 protein is CASSSRSLGKETQYF. CDR3 sequence (DNA): TGCGCCAGCAGCTCCCGAAGCCTGGGGAAAGAGACCCAGTACTTC.

This clonotype was detected only a few times. The chain recombines TRBV10-2 with TRBJ2-3; 8 bases line up with TRBD2. The CDR3 extends over 15 amino acids. CDR1 and CDR2 (germline): WSHSY, SAAADI. V trimming: 6 bases; J trimming: 0 bases; junction bases outside the gene matches: 5. The chain's CDR3 is CASRGLAVSTDTQYF. In nucleotides, the CDR3 is TGCGCCAGCAGAGGACTAGCAGTCAGCACAGATACGCAGTATTTT.

CDR3 bases: TGTGCCAGCAGTTTGCGCGGGGAGCTGTTTTTT. It codes for CASSLRGELFF. The chain uses TRBV12-3 or TRBV12-4 and TRBJ2-2, with unresolved D. The germline V and J ends were trimmed by 3 bases and 7 bases, with 3 bases remaining between them. CDR3 length equals 11 residues.

V usage is TRBV3-1 and J usage is TRBJ2-4, with TRBD2 matching 9 bases. This CDR3 is built from 15 residues. J gave up 11 bases and V 0 bases, and 8 bases lay outside the gene matches. Germline V gives CDR1 LGHDT, CDR2 YNNKEL (reference sequence). For the CDR3, the DNA is TGTGCCAGCAGCCAAGAAGGGCGGGGGGGCCATTTTCAGTACTTC. It translates to CASSQEGRGGHFQYF.

The CDR3 here is CASSFHRAGVEKLFF. The CDR3 DNA reads TGTGCCAGCAGCTTTCACAGGGCGGGTGTAGAAAAACTGTTTTTT. The chain employs TRBV7-2 and TRBJ1-4; weak D call: TRBD1 (6 bases). The CDR3 covers 15 residues. The germline V gene has CDR1 SGHTA and CDR2 FQGNSA. The V end was cut by 3 bases, the J end by 8 bases, with 16 bases between.

This clonotype was seen a few times. The rearrangement uses TRBV5-5 and TRBJ1-5; D might be TRBD1 (5 bases). Trimming removed 0 bases from V and 9 bases from J, with 13 bases in between. This CDR3 has 14 residues. Germline-derived CDR1 and CDR2 are SGHKS and YYEKEE (reference sequence). The CDR3 DNA reads as TGTGCCAGCAGCTTGGCAGGGTGGATGGCGCCCCAGCATTTT. Its translation: CASSLAGWMAPQHF.

The chain couples TRBV29-1 to TRBJ1-1, with D possibly being TRBD1 (6 bases). The ends were cut back, 5 bases at V and 0 bases at J, with 7 bases in the middle. CDR3 length: 12 amino acids. CDR1 and CDR2 (germline): SQVTM, ANQGSEA. The CDR3 loop is CSVTGMNTEAFF. CDR3 coding DNA: TGCAGCGTTACAGGGATGAACACTGAAGCTTTCTTT.

The chain couples TRBV12-3 or TRBV12-4 to TRBJ1-5, with 7 bases matching TRBD1. This CDR3 has 13 amino acids. V lost 7 bases, J lost 8 bases, and 8 bases stayed unmatched. In DNA, the CDR3 is TGTGCCAGCAAACAGGGGAGGTTAGAGCCCCAGCATTTT. Residues: CASKQGRLEPQHF.

The sample holds a few counts of this clonotype. The chain uses TRBV7-2 and TRBJ2-7; 7 positions match TRBD2. V gave up 5 bases and J gave up 7 bases; unmatched junction bases: 8. The CDR3 is made up of 13 amino acids. The V gene's germline CDR1 is SGHTA and CDR2 FQGNSA. CDR3 DNA sequence: TGTGCCAGCAGCGCCCCTTGGGGGGGAGAGCAGTACGTC. This codes for CASSAPWGGEQYV.

V gene TRBV25-1 combines with J gene TRBJ2-3; D gene unclear. The germline gives CDR1 MGHDK, CDR2 SYGVNS. This CDR3 spans 12 amino acids. V dropped 7 bases and J dropped 6 bases, with 11 bases sitting between them. CDR3 sequence: CASTEEADTQYF. In nucleotides, the CDR3 is TGTGCCAGCACCGAAGAGGCTGATACGCAGTATTTT.

CDR3 DNA: TGCGCCAGCAGCTTGGATCCGGGGCTCGGGAGCTATGGCTACACCTTC. Its translation: CASSLDPGLGSYGYTF. This chain connects TRBV5-1 to TRBJ1-2; perhaps TRBD1 as D (5 bases). Between the trimmed V and J ends, which lost 0 bases and 4 bases, there was a span of 16 bases. Looked up from germline, CDR1 is SGHRS and CDR2 is YFSETQ. The CDR3 is 16 residues long. Based on the CDR3 plus reference TRBV5-1 and TRBJ1-2, the full variable domain is KAGVTQTPRYLIKTRGQQVTLSCSPISGHRSVSWYQQTPGQGLQFLFEYFSETQRNKGNFPGRFSGRQFSNSRSEMNVSTLELGDSALYLCASSLDPGLGSYGYTFGSGTRLTVV.

This clonotype was detected a few times. The V call is TRBV5-1, the J call TRBJ2-2; no firm D call. Deletions cut 3 bases from V and 3 bases from J, with 9 bases between. CDR1 and CDR2 (germline): SGHRS, YFSETQ. This CDR3 region has 14 residues. CDR3 nucleotide sequence: TGCGCCAGCAGCTCAGGTGGGGACACCGGGGAGCTGTTTTTT. It translates to CASSSGGDTGELFF. The entire variable domain, with the rest obtained from reference TRBV5-1 and TRBJ2-2, is as follows: KAGVTQTPRYLIKTRGQQVTLSCSPISGHRSVSWYQQTPGQGLQFLFEYFSETQRNKGNFPGRFSGRQFSNSRSEMNVSTLELGDSALYLCASSSGGDTGELFFGEGSRLTVL.

The genes are TRBV4-1 and TRBJ2-7, with TRBD2 as a possible D gene (6 bases). Between the trimmed V and J ends, which lost 1 base and 3 bases, there was a span of 13 bases. CDR1 MGHRA and CDR2 YSYEKL come from the germline V gene. The CDR3 sequence is 15 residues long. Written as DNA, the CDR3 is TGCGCCAGCAGCCAAGTAATGCGGGGAGGCTACGAGCAGTACTTC. Protein sequence: CASSQVMRGGYEQYF.

The rearrangement links TRBV20-1 to TRBJ1-5; D remains ambiguous. The CDR3 runs to 17 residues. Trimming took off 0 bases at V and 0 bases at J, with 15 bases between the two ends. Germline V CDR1 and CDR2: DFQATT, SNEGSKA (reference sequence). CDR3 sequence (DNA): TGCAGTGCTAGAGATCCAAAGAAACAATATAGCAATCAGCCCCAGCATTTT. Translation: CSARDPKKQYSNQPQHF.

The J gene is TRBJ2-1, the V gene TRBV20-1, with TRBD1 matching over 8 bases. CDR1 is DFQATT, CDR2 SNEGSKA, per germline (reference sequence). The CDR3 spans 12 residues. The V gene end was trimmed by 1 base and the J gene end by 9 bases; junction bases not matched to a gene: 2. The DNA for the CDR3 is TGCAGTGCTAGAGCGACAGGGGTTGAGCAGTTCTTC. It encodes CSARATGVEQFF.

The chain carries TRBV4-2 and TRBJ2-3; possibly TRBD1 or TRBD2 for D (5 bases each). Trimming left V 3 bases short and J 0 bases short, with 10 bases between. The CDR3 covers 15 residues. The germline CDR1 and CDR2 sequences are LGHNA and YNFKEQ. The DNA for the CDR3 is TGTGCCAGCAGCCACGTGGGGGTGAGCACAGATACGCAGTATTTT. It yields the protein CASSHVGVSTDTQYF.

J is TRBJ2-2 and V is TRBV4-1, with a possible D match to TRBD1 (6 bases). Germline CDR1 and CDR2: MGHRA and YSYEKL. Between the trimmed V and J ends, which lost 8 bases and 2 bases, there was a span of 15 bases. This CDR3 is 15 amino acids long. The CDR3 nucleotides read TGCGCCAGCGAGAACCGGGACATTAACACCGGGGAGCTGTTTTTT. Residues: CASENRDINTGELFF.

The chain joins TRBV5-1 to TRBJ2-3; 9 bases agree with TRBD2. V lost 4 bases and J lost 3; bases outside the gene matches: 9. The germline CDR1 and CDR2 sequences are SGHRS and YFSETQ. The CDR3 spans 16 residues. The CDR3 DNA reads as TGCGCCAGCAGCCGACTTTCTAGCGGGGCTACAGATACGCAGTATTTT. Amino acid sequence: CASSRLSSGATDTQYF.